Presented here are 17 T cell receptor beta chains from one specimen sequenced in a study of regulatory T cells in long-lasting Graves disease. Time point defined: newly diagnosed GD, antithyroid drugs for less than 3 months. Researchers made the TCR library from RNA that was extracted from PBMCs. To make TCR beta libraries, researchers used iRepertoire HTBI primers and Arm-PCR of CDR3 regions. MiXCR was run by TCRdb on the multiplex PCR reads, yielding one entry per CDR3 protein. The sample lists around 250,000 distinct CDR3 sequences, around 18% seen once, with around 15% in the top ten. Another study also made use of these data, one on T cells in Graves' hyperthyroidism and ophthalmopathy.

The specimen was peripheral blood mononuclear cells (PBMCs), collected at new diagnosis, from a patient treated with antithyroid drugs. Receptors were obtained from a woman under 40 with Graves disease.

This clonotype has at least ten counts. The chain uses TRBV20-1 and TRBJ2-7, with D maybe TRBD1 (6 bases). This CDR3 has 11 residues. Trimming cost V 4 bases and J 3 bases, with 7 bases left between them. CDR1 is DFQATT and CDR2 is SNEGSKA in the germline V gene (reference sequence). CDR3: CSANRVYEQYF. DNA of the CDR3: TGCAGTGCTAACAGGGTCTACGAGCAGTACTTC.

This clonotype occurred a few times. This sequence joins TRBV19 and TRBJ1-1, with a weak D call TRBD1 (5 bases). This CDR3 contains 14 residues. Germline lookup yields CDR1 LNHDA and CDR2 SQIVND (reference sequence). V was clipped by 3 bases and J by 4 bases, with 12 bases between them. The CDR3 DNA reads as TGTGCCAGTAGTATTACTGGGGGTAGCACTGAAGCTTTCTTT. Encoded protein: CASSITGGSTEAFF.

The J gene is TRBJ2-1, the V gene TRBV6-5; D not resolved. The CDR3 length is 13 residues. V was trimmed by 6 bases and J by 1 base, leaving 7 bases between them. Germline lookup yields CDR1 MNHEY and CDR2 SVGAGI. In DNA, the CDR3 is TGTGCCAGCAGGTACGGATCCTACAATGAGCAGTTCTTC. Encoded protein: CASRYGSYNEQFF.

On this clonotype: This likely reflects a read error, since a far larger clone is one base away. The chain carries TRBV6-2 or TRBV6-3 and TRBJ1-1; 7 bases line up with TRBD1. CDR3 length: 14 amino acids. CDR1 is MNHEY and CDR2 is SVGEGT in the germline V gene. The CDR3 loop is CASSFRQGGTEASF. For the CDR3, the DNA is TGTGCCAGCAGTTTTAGACAGGGAGGGACTGAAGCTTCCTTT.

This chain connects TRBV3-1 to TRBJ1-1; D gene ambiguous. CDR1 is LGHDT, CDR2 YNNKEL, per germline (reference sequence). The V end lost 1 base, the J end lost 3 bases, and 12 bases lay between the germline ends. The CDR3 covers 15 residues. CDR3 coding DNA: TGTGCCAGCAGCCAAGGGAGGGATCGGGACACTGAAGCTTTCTTT. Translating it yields CASSQGRDRDTEAFF.

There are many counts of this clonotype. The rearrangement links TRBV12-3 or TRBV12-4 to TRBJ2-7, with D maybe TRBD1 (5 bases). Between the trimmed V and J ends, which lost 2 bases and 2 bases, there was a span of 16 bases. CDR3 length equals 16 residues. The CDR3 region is CASSLSPTATPYEQYF. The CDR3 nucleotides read TGTGCCAGCAGTTTAAGCCCGACAGCCACTCCCTACGAGCAGTACTTC.

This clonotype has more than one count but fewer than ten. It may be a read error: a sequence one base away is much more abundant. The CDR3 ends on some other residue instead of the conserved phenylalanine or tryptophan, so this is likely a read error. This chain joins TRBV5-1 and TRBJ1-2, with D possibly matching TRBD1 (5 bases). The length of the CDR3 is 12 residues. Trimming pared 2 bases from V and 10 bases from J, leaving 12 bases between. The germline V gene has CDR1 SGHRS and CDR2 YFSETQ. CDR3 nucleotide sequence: TGCGCCAGCAGCTTCGGGGGGTTTCACTACACCCTC. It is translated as CASSFGGFHYTL.

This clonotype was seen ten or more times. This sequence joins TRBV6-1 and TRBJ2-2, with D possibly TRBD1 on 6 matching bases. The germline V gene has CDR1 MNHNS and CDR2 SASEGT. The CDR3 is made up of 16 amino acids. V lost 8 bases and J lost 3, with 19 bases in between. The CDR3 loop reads CASGSPMDSYTGELFF. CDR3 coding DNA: TGTGCCAGCGGATCCCCTATGGACAGTTACACCGGGGAGCTGTTTTTT.

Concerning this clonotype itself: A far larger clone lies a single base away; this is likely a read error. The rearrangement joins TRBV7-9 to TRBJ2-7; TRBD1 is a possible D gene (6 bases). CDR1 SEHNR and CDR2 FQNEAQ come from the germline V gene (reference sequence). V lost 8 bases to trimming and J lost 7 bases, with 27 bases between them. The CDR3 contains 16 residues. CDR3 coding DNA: TGTGCCAGCCGTAACAGGGACCCTGGATTGTACAATGAGCAGTACTTC. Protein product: CASRNRDPGLYNEQYF.

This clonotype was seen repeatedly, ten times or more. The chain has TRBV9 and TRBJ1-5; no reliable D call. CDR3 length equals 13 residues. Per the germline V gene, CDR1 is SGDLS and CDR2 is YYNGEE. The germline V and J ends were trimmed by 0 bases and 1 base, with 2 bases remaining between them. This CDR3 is CASSVESNQPQHF. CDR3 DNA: TGTGCCAGCAGCGTAGAAAGCAATCAGCCCCAGCATTTT. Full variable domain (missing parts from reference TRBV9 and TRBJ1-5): DSGVTQTPKHLITATGQRVTLRCSPRSGDLSVYWYQQSLDQGLQFLIQYYNGEERAKGNILERFSAQQFPDLHSELNLSSLELGDSALYFCASSVESNQPQHFGDGTRLSIL.

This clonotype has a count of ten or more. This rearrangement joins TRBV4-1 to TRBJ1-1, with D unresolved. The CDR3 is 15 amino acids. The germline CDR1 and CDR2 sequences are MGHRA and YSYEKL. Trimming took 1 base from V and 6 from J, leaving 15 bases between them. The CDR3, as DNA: TGCGCCAGCAGCCAAGGGGTCGGAAGGGAGGCTGAAGCTTTCTTT. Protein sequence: CASSQGVGREAEAFF.

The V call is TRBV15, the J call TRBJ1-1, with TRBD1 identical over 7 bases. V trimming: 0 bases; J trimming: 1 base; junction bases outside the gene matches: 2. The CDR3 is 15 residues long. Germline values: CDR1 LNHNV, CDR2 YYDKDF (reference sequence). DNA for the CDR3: TGTGCCACCAGCAGAGAACAGGGGTGGAACACTGAAGCTTTCTTT. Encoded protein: CATSREQGWNTEAFF.

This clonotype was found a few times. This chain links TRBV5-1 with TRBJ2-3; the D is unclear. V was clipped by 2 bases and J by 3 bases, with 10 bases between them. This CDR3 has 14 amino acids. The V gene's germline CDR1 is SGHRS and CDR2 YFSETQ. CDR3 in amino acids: CASSLGALTDTQYF. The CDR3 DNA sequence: TGCGCCAGCAGCTTAGGAGCTTTAACAGATACGCAGTATTTT. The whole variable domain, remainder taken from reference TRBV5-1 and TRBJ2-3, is KAGVTQTPRYLIKTRGQQVTLSCSPISGHRSVSWYQQTPGQGLQFLFEYFSETQRNKGNFPGRFSGRQFSNSRSEMNVSTLELGDSALYLCASSLGALTDTQYFGPGTRLTVL.

The DNA for the CDR3 is TGTGCCAGCAGCGTAGGAGGGAATAAGCTAAATGAGCAGTTCTTC. Translated, it gives CASSVGGNKLNEQFF. The chain has TRBV9 and TRBJ2-1; tentative D call: TRBD2 (5 bases). CDR3 length: 15 residues. V dropped 0 bases and J dropped 7 bases, with 14 bases sitting between them. Germline V CDR1 and CDR2: SGDLS, YYNGEE.

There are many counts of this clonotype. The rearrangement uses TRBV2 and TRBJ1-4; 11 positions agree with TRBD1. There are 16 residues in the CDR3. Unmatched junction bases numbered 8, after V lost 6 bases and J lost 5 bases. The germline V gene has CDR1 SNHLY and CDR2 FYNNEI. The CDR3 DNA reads TGTGCCAGCAGCGCGGACAGGGGGCGCGTCAATGAAAAACTGTTTTTT. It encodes CASSADRGRVNEKLFF.

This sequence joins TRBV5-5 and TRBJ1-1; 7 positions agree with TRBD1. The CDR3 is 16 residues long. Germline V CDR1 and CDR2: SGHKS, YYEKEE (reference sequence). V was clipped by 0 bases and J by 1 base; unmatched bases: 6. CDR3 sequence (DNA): TGTGCCAGCAGCTTGGGGGCAGGGGGGCCGAACACTGAAGCTTTCTTT. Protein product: CASSLGAGGPNTEAFF.

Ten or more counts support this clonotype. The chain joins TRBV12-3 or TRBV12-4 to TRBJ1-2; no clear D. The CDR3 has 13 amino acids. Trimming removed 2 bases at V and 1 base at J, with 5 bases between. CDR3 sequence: CASSLPLNYGYTF. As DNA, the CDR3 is TGTGCCAGCAGTTTACCGCTTAACTATGGCTACACCTTC.